A single sample gave rise to the 20 T cell receptor beta chains below, sequenced in a study of blood T cell repertoires in COVID-19. Assay used: immunoSEQ multiplex PCR; TCRdb lists only in-frame clones, some missing. The sample contains more than 300,000 clones, around 87% of which appear only once. The sample taken for sequencing was PBMCs or T cells enriched from blood (not recorded which). These receptors were collected from a man between 35 and 55 years old in a cohort exposed to, infected with or recovered from COVID-19 (not recorded which).

This clone was picked up a small number of times. The V call is TRBV11-2, the J call TRBJ1-3, with D perhaps matching TRBD1 (5 bases). Germline V lookup: CDR1 SGHAT, CDR2 FQNNGV. The CDR3 runs to 17 residues. V lost 0 bases and J 3 bases, leaving 15 bases between the germline ends. CDR3 bases: TGTGCCAGCAGCTTAGATCTTAGGGGAGGGTATGGAAACACCATATATTTT. This codes for CASSLDLRGGYGNTIYF.

The rearrangement uses TRBV21-1 and TRBJ2-2; TRBD2, the table's D call, was not compared with the DNA. TRBV21-1 is tagged as a pseudogene. The CDR3 contains 15 residues. For the CDR3, the DNA is TGTGCCAGCAGCAAACTAGCGGAGAACACCGGGGAGCTGTTTTTT. Its protein is CASSKLAENTGELFF.

The chain recombines TRBV11-3 with TRBJ1-1; TRBD1 agrees at 10 bases. This CDR3 contains 15 residues. Looked up from germline, CDR1 is SGHNT and CDR2 is YENEEA. The ends lost 5 bases at V and 7 bases at J; junction bases unmatched: 10. CDR3 amino acids: CASSRKGQGRDEAFF. The CDR3 bases are TGTGCCAGCAGCCGAAAGGGACAGGGGCGAGATGAAGCTTTCTTT.

Only one count was recorded for this clone. The chain links TRBV12-5 to TRBJ2-1, with D unclear. The CDR3 runs to 14 residues. From germline, CDR1 is LGHNT and CDR2 FRNRAP. With 1 base removed from V and 5 bases from J, the gap between germline ends came to 9 bases. In DNA, the CDR3 is TGTGCTAGTGGTTTGGGGCAGGCGAACAATGAGCAGTTCTTC. It specifies CASGLGQANNEQFF.

The chain employs TRBV9 and TRBJ2-7; no reliable D call. The CDR3 has 13 amino acids. The germline V and J ends were trimmed by 0 bases and 5 bases, with 9 bases remaining between them. From germline, CDR1 is SGDLS and CDR2 YYNGEE. The CDR3 reads CASSVADEDEQYF. Written as DNA, the CDR3 is TGTGCCAGCAGCGTAGCGGATGAGGACGAGCAGTACTTC. The complete variable domain, with remaining parts taken from reference TRBV9 and TRBJ2-7, reads DSGVTQTPKHLITATGQRVTLRCSPRSGDLSVYWYQQSLDQGLQFLIQYYNGEERAKGNILERFSAQQFPDLHSELNLSSLELGDSALYFCASSVADEDEQYFGPGTRLTVT.

V gene TRBV19 combines with J gene TRBJ2-3, with D tentatively TRBD1 (5 bases). Trimming stripped 6 bases from V and 4 bases from J, with 20 bases between. Germline lookup yields CDR1 LNHDA and CDR2 SQIVND (reference sequence). The CDR3 has 16 residues. The CDR3 sequence is CASSADRQGRPDTQYF. The CDR3 nucleotides read TGTGCCAGTAGCGCAGACCGCCAGGGTCGTCCAGATACGCAGTATTTT.

V and J are TRBV7-9 and TRBJ1-2; D possibly corresponds to TRBD1 (5 bases). Germline V gene lookup returns CDR1 SEHNR and CDR2 FQNEAQ (reference sequence). The CDR3 extends over 12 amino acids. Trimming cost V 2 bases and J 8 bases, with 9 bases left between them. CDR3 sequence: CASSLWGGGYTF. CDR3 nucleotide sequence: TGTGCCAGCAGCTTATGGGGCGGCGGCTACACCTTC. Using reference TRBV7-9 and TRBJ1-2 for the parts outside the CDR3, the full variable domain is DTGVSQNPRHKITKRGQNVTFRCDPISEHNRLYWYRQTLGQGPEFLTYFQNEAQLEKSRLLSDRFSAERPKGSFSTLEIQRTEQGDSAMYLCASSLWGGGYTFGSGTRLTVV.

This sequence joins TRBV10-3 and TRBJ1-1; D remains unclear. Germline CDR1 reads ENHRY; CDR2 reads SYGVKD. The V end lost 5 bases, the J end lost 4 bases, and 11 bases lay between the germline ends. This CDR3 is built from 13 residues. The CDR3 sequence: CAISPREGTEAFF. The CDR3 coding sequence is TGTGCCATCAGTCCCCGGGAGGGCACTGAAGCTTTCTTT.

This chain uses TRBV7-9 with TRBJ2-3, with 10 bases that match TRBD2. This CDR3 region has 16 residues. Trimming took 2 bases from V and 1 from J; bases not matched to a gene: 3. Germline V gene lookup returns CDR1 SEHNR and CDR2 FQNEAQ (reference sequence). The CDR3 coding sequence is TGTGCCAGCAGCTTAATCCTAGCGGGAGGCACAGATACGCAGTATTTT. It yields the protein CASSLILAGGTDTQYF.

This chain uses TRBV18 with TRBJ1-5; maybe TRBD1 (6 bases). The V and J ends lost 6 bases and 0 bases respectively, with 12 bases between them. Looked up from germline, CDR1 is KGHSH and CDR2 is LQKENI. CDR3 length: 15 amino acids. CDR3 protein: CASSGGVDSNQPQHF. The CDR3 nucleotides read TGTGCCAGCTCTGGGGGCGTGGATAGCAATCAGCCCCAGCATTTT. The full variable domain, rest sourced from reference TRBV18 and TRBJ1-5, is NAGVMQNPRHLVRRRGQEARLRCSPMKGHSHVYWYRQLPEEGLKFMVYLQKENIIDESGMPKERFSAEFPKEGPSILRIQQVVRGDSAAYFCASSGGVDSNQPQHFGDGTRLSIL.

The V call is TRBV29-1, the J call TRBJ2-7; a possible D gene is TRBD1 (6 bases). The CDR3 has 14 residues. CDR1 is SQVTM, CDR2 ANQGSEA, per germline. V was trimmed by 4 bases and J by 2 bases, leaving 15 bases between them. CDR3 sequence (DNA): TGCAGCGTTGCCCGGACAGCAGTTACCTACGAGCAGTACTTC. Its translation: CSVARTAVTYEQYF.

The CDR3 coding sequence is TGTGCCAGCACCAACCAGGGGATAGACACCTACGAGCAGTACTTC. It encodes CASTNQGIDTYEQYF. The chain combines TRBV6-5 with TRBJ2-7, with a weak D call TRBD1 (6 bases). This CDR3 is built from 15 residues. Trimming shortened V by 7 bases and J by 2 bases, and 18 bases separated the two germline ends. Germline CDR1 MNHEY, CDR2 SVGAGI.

The chain combines TRBV30 with TRBJ2-3; D not resolved. V was clipped by 0 bases and J by 4 bases, with 8 bases between them. Germline V CDR1 and CDR2: GTSNPN, SVGIG (reference sequence). The CDR3 loop spans 13 amino acids. Here the CDR3 DNA reads TGTGCCTGGAGTGTAGTGCGAGCAGATACGCAGTATTTT. It yields the protein CAWSVVRADTQYF.

Concerning this clone itself: In the same sample, other DNA sequences code for this CDR3. J is TRBJ2-5 and V is TRBV5-1; 14 bases map to TRBD2. The CDR3 sequence is 16 residues long. CDR1 is SGHRS and CDR2 is YFSETQ in the germline V gene. Losses at the gene ends were 0 bases for V and 2 bases for J; bases not matched to a gene: 0. The CDR3 DNA follows: TGCGCCAGCAGCTTGGGACTAGCGGGAGGGCAAGAGACCCAGTACTTC. The encoded protein is CASSLGLAGGQETQYF.

The genes are TRBV30 and TRBJ1-1; 7 bases are shared with TRBD1. This CDR3 has 13 residues. CDR1 and CDR2 from the germline V gene are GTSNPN and SVGIG (reference sequence). With 5 bases clipped from V and 3 bases from J, the junction kept 6 bases outside the gene matches. The CDR3 DNA is TGTGCCTGGGCCGGACAGGCCTACACTGAAGCTTTCTTT. Encoded protein: CAWAGQAYTEAFF.

This chain connects TRBV7-3 to TRBJ2-5; D ambiguous. The germline gives CDR1 SGHTA, CDR2 FQGTGA. V was shortened by 0 bases and J by 0 bases, with 2 bases between the two germline ends. The CDR3 runs to 13 residues. Here the CDR3 reads CASSLTNQETQYF. CDR3 bases: TGTGCCAGCAGCTTAACCAACCAAGAGACCCAGTACTTC.

For the CDR3, the DNA is TGTGCCAGCAGCCAAGAACAGGGCTCTGGAAACACCATATATTTT. Encoded protein: CASSQEQGSGNTIYF. This chain uses TRBV3-1 (or the pseudogene TRBV3-2) with TRBJ1-3; possible D gene TRBD1, 6 bases. The CDR3 is made up of 15 amino acids. V lost 0 bases, J lost 0 bases, and 6 bases lay in between. Germline V gene lookup returns CDR1 LGHDT and CDR2 YNNKEL (reference sequence).

This clone was detected a few times. The chain combines TRBV5-1 with TRBJ2-7; 10 nucleotides align to TRBD2. CDR3 length equals 15 residues. The V gene end was trimmed by 5 bases and the J gene end by 2 bases; junction bases not matched to a gene: 7. Germline V gene data show CDR1 as SGHRS and CDR2 as YFSETQ. CDR3 DNA sequence: TGCGCCAGCAGTTTACTAGCGGGACCAACCTACGAGCAGTACTTC. Translation: CASSLLAGPTYEQYF.

The rearrangement joins TRBV11-2 to TRBJ1-3; 7 bases fit TRBD1. Trimming removed 5 bases from V and 3 bases from J; junction bases left unmatched: 1. Germline V CDR1 and CDR2: SGHAT, FQNNGV. The CDR3 is 13 amino acids. DNA for the CDR3: TGTGCCAGCAGCAACAGGGGTGGAAACACCATATATTTT. The encoded protein is CASSNRGGNTIYF. The full variable domain, its missing parts supplied by reference TRBV11-2 and TRBJ1-3, is EAGVAQSPRYKIIEKRQSVAFWCNPISGHATLYWYQQILGQGPKLLIQFQNNGVVDDSQLPKDRFSAERLKGVDSTLKIQPAKLEDSAVYLCASSNRGGNTIYFGEGSWLTVV.

This chain connects TRBV7-2 to TRBJ2-3, with D tentatively TRBD2 (5 bases). The CDR3 is 15 residues long. Trimming pared 0 bases from V and 3 bases from J, leaving 10 bases between. CDR1 is SGHTA and CDR2 is FQGNSA in the germline V gene. The CDR3 coding sequence is TGTGCCAGCAGCTTAGCTCCGGGAAGGACAGATACGCAGTATTTT. Protein: CASSLAPGRTDTQYF.